The T cell receptor (beta chain) described here comes from a study of blood T cells in healthy people across ages. The CDR3 has 14 residues. V lost 4 bases, J lost 8 bases, and 15 bases lay in between. Germline CDR1 SGDLS, CDR2 YYNGEE. PCR was performed a second time for about 6 to 12 cycles using a sample-barcoded 5' primer and a J-beta primer mix. TCRdb itself ran the 5' RACE reads through MiXCR, one entry per CDR3 protein. There are roughly 1,000,000 distinct CDR3 sequences in the sample; approximately 25% occur only once, and about 0.69% lies in the top ten. This clonotype was seen a few times. This sample was also put to use in a study of T cells of mothers and their children.

Sequencing was carried out using blood. The sequence derives from a girl aged 2 to 10 in good health. The V call is TRBV9, the J call TRBJ1-4, with TRBD1 as a possible D gene (5 bases). In DNA, the CDR3 is TGTGCCAGCAGCCCCGGGACGATGGAGGAAAAACTGTTTTTT. Amino acids: CASSPGTMEEKLFF.